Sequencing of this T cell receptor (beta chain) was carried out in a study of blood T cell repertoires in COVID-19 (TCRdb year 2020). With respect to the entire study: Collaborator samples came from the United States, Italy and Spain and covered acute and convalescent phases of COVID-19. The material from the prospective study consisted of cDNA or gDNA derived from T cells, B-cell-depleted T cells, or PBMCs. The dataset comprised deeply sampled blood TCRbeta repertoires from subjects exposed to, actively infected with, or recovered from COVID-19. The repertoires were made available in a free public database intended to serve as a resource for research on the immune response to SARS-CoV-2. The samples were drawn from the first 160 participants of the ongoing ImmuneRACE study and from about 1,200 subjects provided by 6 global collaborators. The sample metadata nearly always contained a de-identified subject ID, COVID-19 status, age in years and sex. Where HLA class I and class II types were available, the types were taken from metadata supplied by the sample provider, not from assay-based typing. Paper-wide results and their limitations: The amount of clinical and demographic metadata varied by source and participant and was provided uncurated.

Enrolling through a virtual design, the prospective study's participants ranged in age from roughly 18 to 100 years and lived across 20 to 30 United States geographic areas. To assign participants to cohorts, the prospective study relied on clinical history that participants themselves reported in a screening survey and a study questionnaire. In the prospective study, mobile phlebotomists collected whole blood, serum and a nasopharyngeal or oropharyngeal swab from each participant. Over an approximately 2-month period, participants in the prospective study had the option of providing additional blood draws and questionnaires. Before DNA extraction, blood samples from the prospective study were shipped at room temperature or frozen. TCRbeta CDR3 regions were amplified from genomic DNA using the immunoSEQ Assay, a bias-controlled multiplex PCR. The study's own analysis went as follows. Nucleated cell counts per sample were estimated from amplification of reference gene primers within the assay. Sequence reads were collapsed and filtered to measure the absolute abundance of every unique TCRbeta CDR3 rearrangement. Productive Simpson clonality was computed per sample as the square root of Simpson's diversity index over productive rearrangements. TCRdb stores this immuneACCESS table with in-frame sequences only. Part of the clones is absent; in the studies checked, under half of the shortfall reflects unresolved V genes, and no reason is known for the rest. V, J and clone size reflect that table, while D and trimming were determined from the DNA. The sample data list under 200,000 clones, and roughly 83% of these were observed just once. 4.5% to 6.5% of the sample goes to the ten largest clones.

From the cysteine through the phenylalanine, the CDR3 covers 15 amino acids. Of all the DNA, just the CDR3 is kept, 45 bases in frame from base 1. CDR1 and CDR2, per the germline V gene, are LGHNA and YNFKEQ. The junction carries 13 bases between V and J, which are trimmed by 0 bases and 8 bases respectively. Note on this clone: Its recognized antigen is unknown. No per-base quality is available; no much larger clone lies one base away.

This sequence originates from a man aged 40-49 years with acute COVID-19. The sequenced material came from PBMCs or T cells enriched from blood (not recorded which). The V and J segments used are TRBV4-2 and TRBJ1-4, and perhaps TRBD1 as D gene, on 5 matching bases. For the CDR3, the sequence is CASSQDWGVAEKLFF. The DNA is TGTGCCAGCAGCCAAGATTGGGGGGTTGCCGAAAAACTGTTTTTT.